The 10 T cell receptor beta chains below all came from one sample that was sequenced in a study of radiotherapy plus CTLA-4 blockade in lung cancer. Clones were read by immunoSEQ multiplex PCR, and TCRdb kept only the in-frame ones, dropping some. The repertoire consists of approximately 85,000 clones, with around four fifths occurring once and the leading ten covering about 14%. The material sequenced was peripheral blood, taken from a patient treated with radiotherapy plus ipilimumab. The receptor set was obtained from a human donor with non-small cell lung cancer that progressed on radiotherapy plus ipilimumab.

The DNA for the CDR3 is TGCGCCAGCAGCTTGGCCGGGGGGACCGGGGAGCTGTTTTTT. Translation: CASSLAGGTGELFF. The V gene is TRBV5-1, the J gene TRBJ2-2, with 7 bases that match TRBD2. Germline-derived CDR1 and CDR2 are SGHRS and YFSETQ. The length of the CDR3 is 14 residues. V trimming: 0 bases; J trimming: 5 bases; junction bases outside the gene matches: 1.

This sequence joins TRBV5-5 and TRBJ1-5, with 7 bases aligning to TRBD1. From germline, CDR1 is SGHKS and CDR2 YYEKEE (reference sequence). The CDR3 runs 15 residues. The V segment lost 4 bases and the J segment 3 bases; nucleotides outside the gene matches: 7. The CDR3: CASSPDRVNNQPQHF. The CDR3 DNA reads as TGTGCCAGCAGCCCCGACAGGGTCAACAATCAGCCCCAGCATTTT.

This chain connects TRBV13 to TRBJ2-3; D is unresolved. CDR1 and CDR2 (germline): PRHDT, FYEKMQ (reference sequence). This CDR3 comprises 15 residues. V lost 5 bases to trimming and J lost 7 bases, with 19 bases between them. The CDR3 region has the DNA TGTGCCAGCAGCCCCAGCTGGGGTTGGGGAAATACGCAGTATTTT. As protein: CASSPSWGWGNTQYF.

The rearrangement joins TRBV6-1 to TRBJ2-1, with 13 bases lining up with TRBD2. Germline CDR1 and CDR2: MNHNS and SASEGT. V was clipped by 4 bases and J by 5 bases; unmatched bases: 8. The length of the CDR3 is 17 residues. The CDR3, as DNA: TGTGCCAGCAGTGTGGGCTCACTAGCGGGAGGGAACAATGAGCAGTTCTTC. This sequence encodes CASSVGSLAGGNNEQFF.

The gene calls are TRBV6-5 and TRBJ2-7; 7 bases map to TRBD1. The CDR3 sequence is 16 residues long. With V trimmed by 2 bases and J by 2 bases, 9 bases remained unmatched. Germline V gene data show CDR1 as MNHEY and CDR2 as SVGAGI. CDR3 coding DNA: TGTGCCAGCAGTTACCGCCCCGGGACAGTTACCTACGAGCAGTACTTC. Translating it yields CASSYRPGTVTYEQYF.

V usage is TRBV19 and J usage is TRBJ2-7; TRBD1 matches 7 bases. The CDR3 is made up of 14 amino acids. In germline, CDR1 is LNHDA, CDR2 SQIVND (reference sequence). Trimming cost V 3 bases and J 0 bases; bases outside gene matches: 2. CDR3 in amino acids: CASSMGQSSYEQYF. Here the CDR3 DNA reads TGTGCCAGTAGTATGGGACAGAGCTCCTACGAGCAGTACTTC.

V usage is TRBV6-1 and J usage is TRBJ1-4, with 8 bases fitting TRBD1. From germline, CDR1 is MNHNS and CDR2 SASEGT. J gave up 5 bases and V 3 bases, and 5 bases lay outside the gene matches. CDR3 length: 15 residues. This chain's CDR3 is CASSETGAFNEKLFF. CDR3 DNA: TGTGCCAGCAGTGAGACAGGGGCCTTCAATGAAAAACTGTTTTTT.

The rearrangement links TRBV11-2 to TRBJ2-7, with 7 bases aligning to TRBD2. Germline lookup yields CDR1 SGHAT and CDR2 FQNNGV. CDR3 length equals 14 residues. The J segment lost 6 bases and the V segment lost 5 bases, leaving 10 bases of the junction unmatched. CDR3 loop: CASSRGEGRSEQYF. CDR3 nucleotides: TGTGCCAGCAGCCGAGGGGAGGGACGCTCCGAGCAGTACTTC.

This clone was seen once. The rearrangement joins TRBV7-2 to TRBJ2-1; 9 bases align to TRBD1. V trimming: 5 bases; J trimming: 8 bases; junction bases outside the gene matches: 4. Germline CDR1 is SGHTA and CDR2 is FQGNSA. The CDR3 loop spans 13 amino acids. The CDR3 nucleotides read TGTGCCAGCAGCGTGGACAGGGGCGATGAGCAGTTCTTC. Its translation: CASSVDRGDEQFF.

The chain links TRBV6-5 to TRBJ1-5, with a weak D call TRBD1 (5 bases). V was pared by 5 bases and J by 4 bases, with 15 bases between. The CDR3 covers 15 residues. In germline, CDR1 is MNHEY, CDR2 SVGAGI. The CDR3 here is CASSPGVGRNQPQHF. The CDR3 bases are TGTGCCAGCAGTCCCGGGGTGGGGCGAAATCAGCCCCAGCATTTT.